A selection of T cell receptor beta chains follows, all from one sample in a study of blood T cell repertoires in COVID-19. TCRdb's copy holds only in-frame clones and misses some; the assay was immunoSEQ multiplex PCR. Here the sample spans 280,000 or so clones, 85% being singletons. The sequenced sample consisted of PBMCs or T cells enriched from blood (not recorded which). Receptors originate from a woman aged 45-65 years who had recovered from COVID-19. Each CDR3 is given with its conserved first and last residue. The D gene is left open where the match is weak. Expanded clones get a size class; other rows say once, few or many, or leave the size out.

>TRBV4-2|TRBJ1-6|-|TRBD1
TGTGCCAGCAGCCAAGTCTTAGGCGGAGGAGGGACAGATGCTTACGAGCCCCTCCACTTT
CASSQVLGGGGTDAYEPLHF
>TRBV6-1|TRBJ2-3|-|-
TGTGCCAGCAGTAAAGAGTCCAGGGGTTCCGCAGATACGCAGTATTTT
CASSKESRGSADTQYF
>TRBV5-1|TRBJ2-5|-|-
TGCGCCAGCAGCTTGCGAGGGATTCCCCAAGAGACCCAGTACTTC
CASSLRGIPQETQYF
>TRBV5-1|TRBJ1-3|-|-
TGCGCCAGCAGCCCCGACACATCTGGAAACACCATATATTTT
CASSPDTSGNTIYF
>TRBV7-2|TRBJ2-7|-|TRBD1
TGTGCCAGCAGCTTGGGGGCTCCGGGACAGGCTAACTCCTACGAGCAGTACTTC
CASSLGAPGQANSYEQYF
>TRBV7-9|TRBJ1-2|-|-
TGTGCCAGCAGCACAGGGATAACCCATGGCTACACCTTC
CASSTGITHGYTF
>TRBV3-1/TRBV3-2|TRBJ1-2|-|TRBD1
TGTGCCAGCAGCCGAGGGACAGGATATGGCTACACCTTC
CASSRGTGYGYTF
>TRBV27|TRBJ1-5|-|-
TGTGCCAGCAGTTCGGGGGGGGAGGTTATGAAGCCCCAGCATTTT
CASSSGGEVMKPQHF
>TRBV20-1|TRBJ2-2|-|-
TGCAGTGCTAGTCGGACACCGGCGAACACCGGGGAGCTGTTTTTT
CSASRTPANTGELFF
>TRBV6-5|TRBJ2-3|-|TRBD1
TGTGCCAGCAGAACAGGGGGCGGCACGCAGTATTTT
CASRTGGGTQYF
>TRBV28|TRBJ1-2|-|TRBD1
TGTGCCAGCAGTTTATACCAGGGGGGATATGGCTACACCTTC
CASSLYQGGYGYTF
>TRBV6-5|TRBJ1-3|-|-
TGTGCCAGCACCTCGGGGACACCACGGGGAAACACCATATATTTT
CASTSGTPRGNTIYF
>TRBV28|TRBJ2-5|-|TRBD1
TGTGCCAGCAGTCTGGACAGGGGGCAAGAGACCCAGTACTTC
CASSLDRGQETQYF
>TRBV18|TRBJ1-1|-|-
TGTGCCAGCTCATCCCGCCTAGAGGCGCCTGAAGCTTTCTTT
CASSSRLEAPEAFF
>TRBV2|TRBJ2-1|-|TRBD1
TGTGCCAGCAGTGTTCGGAGGACAGGGGGGAATGAGCAGTTCTTC
CASSVRRTGGNEQFF
>TRBV5-1|TRBJ1-5|once|-
TGCGCCAGCAGCTTGATTACAGTTCCTAGCAATCAGCCCCAGCATTTT
CASSLITVPSNQPQHF
>TRBV5-6|TRBJ2-5|few|TRBD2
TGTGCCAGCAGCGACACACTAGCGGCGGGACAAGAGACCCAGTACTTC
CASSDTLAAGQETQYF
>TRBV19|TRBJ1-2|-|-
TGTGCCAGTAGGGATCCGGGGTCCTCCGGGGACTATGGCTACACCTTC
CASRDPGSSGDYGYTF
>TRBV2|TRBJ1-1|-|-
TGTGCCAGCAGTGGGACAATATTCAACACTGAAGCTTTCTTT
CASSGTIFNTEAFF
>TRBV27|TRBJ1-6|-|-
TGTGCCAGTAATAACCACGGGGAAGTTAATTCACCCCTCCACTTT
CASNNHGEVNSPLHF
>TRBV30|TRBJ1-3|-|-
TGTGCCTGGAGTGTACTACGGGTGAGAAACACCATATATTTT
CAWSVLRVRNTIYF
>TRBV11-2|TRBJ1-1|-|TRBD1
TGTGCCAGCAGCTGGACAGGGACCACTGAAGCTTTCTTT
CASSWTGTTEAFF
>TRBV19|TRBJ1-2|once|TRBD1
TGTGCCAGTAGTATAATACCGGGACAGGGGAGAGTAGAAGGCTACACCTTC
CASSIIPGQGRVEGYTF
>TRBV5-6|TRBJ2-5|-|TRBD2
TGTGCCAGCAGCTTGGTTAGACTAGCGGGTCGAGAGACCCAGTACTTC
CASSLVRLAGRETQYF
>TRBV19|TRBJ2-1|-|TRBD2
TGTGCCAGTAGTATCTCAGCGGGAGGGGTCTACAATGAGCAGTTCTTC
CASSISAGGVYNEQFF
>TRBV7-6|TRBJ2-1|-|-
TGTGCCAGCAGCTTCGGCCGGGGGTACAATGAGCAGTTCTTC
CASSFGRGYNEQFF
>TRBV11-2|TRBJ1-5|once|-
TGTGCCAGCAGCTTAGGGAGGATGGGCAGGGGAGATCAGCCCCAGCATTTT
CASSLGRMGRGDQPQHF
>TRBV15|TRBJ2-7|-|TRBD1
TGTGCCACCCGACAGGGGGCTCGGGGCGAGCAGTACTTC
CATRQGARGEQYF
>TRBV19|TRBJ1-5|-|TRBD1
TGTGCCAGTAGTATCGGACAGGGGGTTGGTCAGCCCCAGCATTTT
CASSIGQGVGQPQHF
>TRBV30|TRBJ2-7|-|-
TGTGCCTACATCCAGAATGCCTACGAGCAGTACTTC
CAYIQNAYEQYF
>TRBV5-6|TRBJ1-5|-|-
TGTGCCAGCAGCTTGTCTACTGTAAATCAGCCCCAGCATTTT
CASSLSTVNQPQHF
>TRBV6-1|TRBJ1-5|-|TRBD1
TGTGCCAGCAGTGACGAGAGGGGGCTGAGAGCTAGGTCCCAGCATTTT
CASSDERGLRARSQHF
>TRBV7-3|TRBJ2-1|-|-
TGTGCCAGCAGCCCCCCGTGGGGGGATGAGCAGTTCTTC
CASSPPWGDEQFF
>TRBV18|TRBJ2-5|-|TRBD1
TGTGCCAGCTCACCACAGGGACAGAATTGGTACCAAGAGACCCAGTACTTC
CASSPQGQNWYQETQYF
>TRBV3-1/TRBV3-2|TRBJ2-1|-|-
TGTGCCAGCAGCCGGGAACTTTACCAGGGTGAGCAGTTCTTC
CASSRELYQGEQFF
>TRBV15|TRBJ1-4|-|-
TGTGCCACCAGCAGAGATGCGGGGTCTGAACTGTTTTTT
CATSRDAGSELFF
>TRBV18|TRBJ1-3|-|-
TGTGCCAGCTCACGATTGCAAGAGTTCGGAAACACCATATATTTT
CASSRLQEFGNTIYF
>TRBV27|TRBJ1-1|many|-
TGTGCCAGCAGTTTACGGGGATGGGGAACTGAAGCTTTCTTT
CASSLRGWGTEAFF
>TRBV7-6|TRBJ1-2|-|TRBD1
TGTGCCAGCAGCTTACAGACAGGGTCCTATGGCTACACCTTC
CASSLQTGSYGYTF
>TRBV23-1|TRBJ2-7|-|TRBD2
TGCGCCAGCACCCCAGGACTAGGTCAGATCCCCTACGAGCAGTACTTC
CASTPGLGQIPYEQYF
>TRBV5-4|TRBJ1-1|-|TRBD1
TGTGCCAGCAGCTTACAGGGGCCTTTTGAAGCTTTCTTT
CASSLQGPFEAFF
>TRBV7-3|TRBJ1-1|-|-
TGTGCCAGCAGCCAGGGCCCGAGCACTGAAGCTTTCTTT
CASSQGPSTEAFF
>TRBV4-1|TRBJ1-6|-|-
TGCGCCAGCAGCCAAGATCCCGGGAGGGGGGGGACCCTCCACTTT
CASSQDPGRGGTLHF
>TRBV12-3/TRBV12-4|TRBJ2-6|-|-
TGTGCCAGCTCGGAGACTGGGGCCAACGTCCTGACTTTC
CASSETGANVLTF
>TRBV11-2|TRBJ2-3|-|TRBD2
TGTGCCAGCAGCTTAGGGACTAGCGGGGCAGAAGGCACAGATACGCAGTATTTT
CASSLGTSGAEGTDTQYF
>TRBV7-9|TRBJ1-2|-|TRBD1
TGTGCCAGCGGAAAGGGACAGGGGCTTTTCTACACCTTC
CASGKGQGLFYTF
>TRBV6-5|TRBJ1-1|-|TRBD1
TGTGCCAGCAAACTCACAGGGGCACTGAACACTGAAGCTTTCTTT
CASKLTGALNTEAFF
>TRBV29-1|TRBJ2-3|-|TRBD2
TGCAGCGTCCTATATCTGGTTGGACTAGCGGGGGATACGCAGTATTTT
CSVLYLVGLAGDTQYF
>TRBV3-1/TRBV3-2|TRBJ1-5|-|-
TGTGCCAGCAGCCAAGAGGCAGGTTACAATCAGCCCCAGCATTTT
CASSQEAGYNQPQHF
>TRBV9|TRBJ1-2|-|TRBD1
TGTGCCAGCAGCGTCGGGACAGGGGATGGCTACACCTTC
CASSVGTGDGYTF
>TRBV29-1|TRBJ2-7|-|-
TGCAGCGTGGGACACCTCTTAGAGCAGTACTTC
CSVGHLLEQYF
>TRBV2|TRBJ2-7|-|-
TGTGCCAGCAGGCGACCGGGACTCTACGAGCAGTACTTC
CASRRPGLYEQYF